Below, 4 T cell receptor beta chains from the same sample are listed, as sequenced in a study of blood T cell repertoires in COVID-19. Produced via immunoSEQ multiplex PCR; TCRdb's table is partial and in-frame only. The sample contains about 140,000 clones, around 80% of which appear only once. Sequenced sample: peripheral blood. All receptors come from a woman of 80 years or more with active or convalescent COVID-19.

The chain recombines TRBV7-2 with TRBJ2-1; perhaps TRBD1 as D (5 bases). CDR1 and CDR2 from the germline V gene are SGHTA and FQGNSA. The CDR3 is 14 amino acids. Between the trimmed V and J ends, which lost 1 base and 5 bases, there was a span of 9 bases. CDR3 sequence: CASSLGQNDNEQFF. The CDR3 bases are TGTGCCAGCAGCTTAGGACAGAACGACAATGAGCAGTTCTTC.

This clone was detected once. V is TRBV9 and J is TRBJ1-1; D is perhaps TRBD1 (6 bases). The CDR3 runs to 16 residues. V was trimmed by 0 bases and J by 6 bases, leaving 18 bases between them. Germline V gives CDR1 SGDLS, CDR2 YYNGEE. The CDR3 loop reads CASSVGHSTGSSEAFF. CDR3 DNA: TGTGCCAGCAGCGTAGGACACAGTACAGGGTCTTCTGAAGCTTTCTTT.

This clone appeared once. The chain couples TRBV6-6 to TRBJ2-3; the match to TRBD1 covers 8 bases. The CDR3 has 16 residues. Germline values: CDR1 MNHNY, CDR2 SVGAGI (reference sequence). The V segment lost 4 bases and the J segment 3 bases; nucleotides outside the gene matches: 9. The CDR3 sequence: CASSSPDRAGTDTQYF. In DNA form, the CDR3 reads TGTGCCAGCAGTTCCCCGGACAGGGCTGGTACAGATACGCAGTATTTT.

This clone was counted between two and nine times. V is TRBV5-4 and J is TRBJ1-1; a weak D match, TRBD1 (5 bases). The V gene lost 0 bases and the J gene lost 4 bases, with 13 bases spanning the gap. Per germline, CDR1 SGHNT and CDR2 YYREEE (reference sequence). The CDR3 covers 15 residues. The CDR3 sequence: CASSLVGGGGTEAFF. The CDR3 nucleotides are TGTGCCAGCAGCTTGGTGGGGGGTGGTGGCACTGAAGCTTTCTTT. The variable domain in full, with the rest retrieved from reference TRBV5-4 and TRBJ1-1, is ETGVTQSPTHLIKTRGQQVTLRCSSQSGHNTVSWYQQALGQGPQFIFQYYREEENGRGNFPPRFSGLQFPNYSSELNVNALELDDSALYLCASSLVGGGGTEAFFGQGTRLTVV.